The sequence of this TCR beta chain was determined in a study of T cell repertoires in cytomegalovirus infection (dated by TCRdb to about 2019). About the full investigation: The HLA type of each donor mattered for the analysis, because public TCR beta signatures pointed to carriage of CMV infection along with the matching HLA type. Here is what the overall study found, with its caveats: The ex vivo response was dominated by HLA-C-restricted CMV-specific TCR beta clonotypes, and the single most frequent clonotype in two of eight donors was supplied by these HLA-C-restricted clonotypes. In both this cohort and an independent cohort of a few hundred donors, the cumulative frequency of public TCR beta family members distinguished carriers of CMV infection plus the relevant HLA type.

Sequencing took place on an Illumina HiSeq 1500. Using fastp trimming at Q25 and MiXCR clonotype assembly, TCRdb reanalyzed the public sequencing data and kept in-frame beta chains. Every CDR3 protein is listed once, alongside the most common genes and DNA of its rows. The sample table records 400,000 or so distinct CDR3 sequences; roughly 31% of these occur just once. Roughly an eighth of the sample is taken by the ten largest. This clonotype was counted a few times. Its target antigen remains unknown. No much larger clone exists at a distance of one base, and base qualities are not known. The CDR3 contains 13 residues, cysteine and phenylalanine counted. Only the CDR3 DNA is retained, 39 bases long and in frame from the first base. V is cut by 6 bases and J by 5 bases, and the space between the germline ends is 10 bases. From a lookup of the germline V gene, CDR1 and CDR2 are SGHVS and FNYEAQ.

Rearrangement joined TRBV7-6 to TRBJ2-2; TRBD2 might be the D gene, on 5 matching bases. The specimen was PBMCs. The sequence derives from a human donor in good health (CMV status not recorded). Some clones in this sample may be carry-over from other donors' samples. The sequenced DNA: TGTGCCAGCAGTAAGGCGGGTACCGGGGAGCTGTTTTTT. Translated, this is CASSKAGTGELFF.